The T cell receptor beta chain under discussion was sequenced for a study of T cell responses to AZD1222 COVID-19 vaccine. Turning to this clone: The antigen is not known.

Only in-frame clones appear in the TCRdb table, and some are missing; sequencing was by immunoSEQ multiplex PCR. The repertoire has 90,000 to 150,000 clones, about 86% of them found once; the top ten carry 12%. Overall study findings and caveats: Once two AZD1222 doses were given, Spike-specific TCR breadth and depth went up.

This TCR came from an adult in good health. The sample was peripheral blood, taken on day 0 of AZD1222 vaccination.

CDR3 nucleotide sequence: TGTGCCAGCAGGGAGGGTACAGGCGGCTATGGCTACACCTTC. Residues: CASREGTGGYGYTF. The chain couples TRBV2 to TRBJ1-2, with D maybe TRBD1 (5 bases). The V end lost 6 bases, the J end lost 4 bases, and 15 bases lay between the germline ends. This CDR3 is built from 14 residues. Looked up from germline, CDR1 is SNHLY and CDR2 is FYNNEI.